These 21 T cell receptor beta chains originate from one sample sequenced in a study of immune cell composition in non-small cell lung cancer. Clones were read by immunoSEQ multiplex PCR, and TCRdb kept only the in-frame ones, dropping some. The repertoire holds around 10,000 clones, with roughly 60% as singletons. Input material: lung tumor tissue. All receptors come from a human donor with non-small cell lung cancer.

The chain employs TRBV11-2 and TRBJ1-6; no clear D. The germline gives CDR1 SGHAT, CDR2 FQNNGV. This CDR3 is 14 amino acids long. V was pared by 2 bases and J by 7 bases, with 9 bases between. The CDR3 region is CASSLRGGNSPLHF. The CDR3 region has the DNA TGTGCCAGCAGCTTACGAGGAGGCAATTCACCCCTCCACTTT.

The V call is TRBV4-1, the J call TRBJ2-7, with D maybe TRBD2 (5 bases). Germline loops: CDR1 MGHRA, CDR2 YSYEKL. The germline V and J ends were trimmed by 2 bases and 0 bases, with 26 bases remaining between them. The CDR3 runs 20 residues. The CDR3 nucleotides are TGCGCCAGCAGCCAAAGGTTCGCTCGGGATTCTCACGCAGGCTCCTACGAGCAGTACTTC. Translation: CASSQRFARDSHAGSYEQYF.

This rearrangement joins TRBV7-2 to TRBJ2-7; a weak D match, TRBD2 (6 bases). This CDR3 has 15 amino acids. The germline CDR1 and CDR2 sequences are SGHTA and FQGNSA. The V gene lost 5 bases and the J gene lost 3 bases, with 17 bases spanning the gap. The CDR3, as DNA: TGTGCCAGCAGCCCGGGACTCCCTGGGCACTACGAGCAGTACTTC. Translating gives CASSPGLPGHYEQYF.

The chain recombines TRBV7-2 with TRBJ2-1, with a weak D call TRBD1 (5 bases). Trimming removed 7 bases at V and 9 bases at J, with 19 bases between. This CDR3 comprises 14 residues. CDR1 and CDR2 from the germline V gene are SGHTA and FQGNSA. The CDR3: CASTPGQQVTEQFF. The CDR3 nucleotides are TGTGCCAGCACCCCGGGCCAACAGGTTACTGAGCAGTTCTTC.

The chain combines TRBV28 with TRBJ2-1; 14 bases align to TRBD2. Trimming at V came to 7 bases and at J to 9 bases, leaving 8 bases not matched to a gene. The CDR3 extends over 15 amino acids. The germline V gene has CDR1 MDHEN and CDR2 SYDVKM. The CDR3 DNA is TGTGCCAGCACCCTGGGACTAGCGGGAGTTGGTGAGCAGTTCTTC. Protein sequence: CASTLGLAGVGEQFF.

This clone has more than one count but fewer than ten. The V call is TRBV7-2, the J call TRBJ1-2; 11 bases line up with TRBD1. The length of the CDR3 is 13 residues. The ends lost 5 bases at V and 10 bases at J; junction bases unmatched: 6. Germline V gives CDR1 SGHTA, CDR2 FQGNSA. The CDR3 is CASSQPGQGVYTF. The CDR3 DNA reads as TGTGCCAGCAGCCAACCGGGACAGGGGGTCTACACCTTC. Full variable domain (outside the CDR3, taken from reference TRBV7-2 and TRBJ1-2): GAGVSQSPSNKVTEKGKDVELRCDPISGHTALYWYRQSLGQGLEFLIYFQGNSAPDKSGLPSDRFSAERTGGSVSTLTIQRTQQEDSAVYLCASSQPGQGVYTFGSGTRLTVV.

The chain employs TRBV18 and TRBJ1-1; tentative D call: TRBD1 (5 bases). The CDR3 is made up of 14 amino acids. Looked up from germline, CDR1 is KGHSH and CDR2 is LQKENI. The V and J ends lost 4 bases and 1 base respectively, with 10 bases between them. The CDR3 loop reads CASSLRQGNTEAFF. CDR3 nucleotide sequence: TGTGCCAGCTCACTTCGTCAGGGGAACACTGAAGCTTTCTTT.

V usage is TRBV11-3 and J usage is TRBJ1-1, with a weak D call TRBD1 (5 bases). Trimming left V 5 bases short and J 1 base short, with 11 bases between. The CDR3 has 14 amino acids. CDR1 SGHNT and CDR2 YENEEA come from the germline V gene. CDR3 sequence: CASSEGRSNTEAFF. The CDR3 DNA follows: TGTGCCAGCAGCGAGGGGAGGTCGAACACTGAAGCTTTCTTT.

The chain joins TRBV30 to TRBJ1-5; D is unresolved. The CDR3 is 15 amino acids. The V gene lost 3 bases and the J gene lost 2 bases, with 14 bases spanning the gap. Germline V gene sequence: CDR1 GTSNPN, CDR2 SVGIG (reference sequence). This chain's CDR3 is CAWRQSRGGNQPQHF. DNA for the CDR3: TGTGCCTGGAGACAGAGTCGCGGGGGCAATCAGCCCCAGCATTTT.

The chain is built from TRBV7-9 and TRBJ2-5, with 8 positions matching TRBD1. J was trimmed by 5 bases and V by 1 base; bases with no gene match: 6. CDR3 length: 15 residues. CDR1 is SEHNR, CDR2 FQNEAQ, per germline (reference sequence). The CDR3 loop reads CASSLVAGGDETQYF. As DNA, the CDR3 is TGTGCCAGCAGCTTAGTTGCAGGGGGCGACGAGACCCAGTACTTC.

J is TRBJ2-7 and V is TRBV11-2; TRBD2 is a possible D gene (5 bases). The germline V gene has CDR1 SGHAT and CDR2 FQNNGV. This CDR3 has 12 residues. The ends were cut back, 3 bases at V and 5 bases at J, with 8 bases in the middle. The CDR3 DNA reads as TGTGCCAGCAGCTTCTACGGGGACGAGCAGTACTTC. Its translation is CASSFYGDEQYF.

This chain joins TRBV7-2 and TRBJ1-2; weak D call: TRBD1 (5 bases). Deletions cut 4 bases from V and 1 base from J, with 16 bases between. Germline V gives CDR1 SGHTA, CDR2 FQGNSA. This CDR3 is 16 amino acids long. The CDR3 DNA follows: TGTGCCAGCAGCTCACAACCGGGACTCCTTAACTATGGCTACACCTTC. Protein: CASSSQPGLLNYGYTF. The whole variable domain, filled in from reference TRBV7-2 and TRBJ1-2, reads GAGVSQSPSNKVTEKGKDVELRCDPISGHTALYWYRQSLGQGLEFLIYFQGNSAPDKSGLPSDRFSAERTGGSVSTLTIQRTQQEDSAVYLCASSSQPGLLNYGYTFGSGTRLTVV.

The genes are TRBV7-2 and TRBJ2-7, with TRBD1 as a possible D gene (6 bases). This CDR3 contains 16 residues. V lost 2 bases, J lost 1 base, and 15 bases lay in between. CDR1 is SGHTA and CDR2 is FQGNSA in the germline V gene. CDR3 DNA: TGTGCCAGCAGCTTATCATTGGCAGGGGCATCCTACGAGCAGTACTTC. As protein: CASSLSLAGASYEQYF. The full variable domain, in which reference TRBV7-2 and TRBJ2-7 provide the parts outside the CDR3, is GAGVSQSPSNKVTEKGKDVELRCDPISGHTALYWYRQSLGQGLEFLIYFQGNSAPDKSGLPSDRFSAERTGGSVSTLTIQRTQQEDSAVYLCASSLSLAGASYEQYFGPGTRLTVT.

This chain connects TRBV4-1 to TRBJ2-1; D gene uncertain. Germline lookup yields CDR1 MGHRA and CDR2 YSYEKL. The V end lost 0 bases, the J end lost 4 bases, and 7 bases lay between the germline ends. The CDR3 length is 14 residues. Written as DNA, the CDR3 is TGCGCCAGCAGCCAAGAGGGCTCGTACAATGAGCAGTTCTTC. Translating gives CASSQEGSYNEQFF.

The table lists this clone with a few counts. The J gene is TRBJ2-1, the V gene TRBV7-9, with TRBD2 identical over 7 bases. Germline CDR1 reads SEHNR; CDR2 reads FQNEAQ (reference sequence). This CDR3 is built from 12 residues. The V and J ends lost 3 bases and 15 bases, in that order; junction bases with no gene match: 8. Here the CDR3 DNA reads TGTGCCAGCAGCTTGGGGGGAGGGCCTAGGTTCTTC. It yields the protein CASSLGGGPRFF.

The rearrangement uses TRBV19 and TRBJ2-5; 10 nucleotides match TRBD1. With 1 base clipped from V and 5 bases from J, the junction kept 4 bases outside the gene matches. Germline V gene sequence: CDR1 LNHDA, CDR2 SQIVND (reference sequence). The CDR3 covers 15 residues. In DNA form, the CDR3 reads TGTGCCAGTAGTATAGCAGGGACAGGGGACGAGACCCAGTACTTC. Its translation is CASSIAGTGDETQYF.

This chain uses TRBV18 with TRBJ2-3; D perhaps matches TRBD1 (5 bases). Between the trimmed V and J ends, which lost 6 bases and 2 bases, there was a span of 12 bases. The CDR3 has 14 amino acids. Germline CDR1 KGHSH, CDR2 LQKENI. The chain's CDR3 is CASSQDMITDTQYF. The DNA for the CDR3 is TGTGCCAGCTCCCAGGACATGATCACAGATACGCAGTATTTT.

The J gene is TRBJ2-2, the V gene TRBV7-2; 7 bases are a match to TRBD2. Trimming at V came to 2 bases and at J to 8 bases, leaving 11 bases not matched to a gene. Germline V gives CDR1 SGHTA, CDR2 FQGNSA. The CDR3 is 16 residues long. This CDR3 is CASSLQGGRGLGELFF. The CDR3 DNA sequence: TGTGCCAGCAGCTTACAGGGCGGGAGAGGTTTGGGGGAGCTGTTTTTT. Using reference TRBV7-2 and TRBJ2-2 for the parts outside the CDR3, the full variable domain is GAGVSQSPSNKVTEKGKDVELRCDPISGHTALYWYRQSLGQGLEFLIYFQGNSAPDKSGLPSDRFSAERTGGSVSTLTIQRTQQEDSAVYLCASSLQGGRGLGELFFGEGSRLTVL.

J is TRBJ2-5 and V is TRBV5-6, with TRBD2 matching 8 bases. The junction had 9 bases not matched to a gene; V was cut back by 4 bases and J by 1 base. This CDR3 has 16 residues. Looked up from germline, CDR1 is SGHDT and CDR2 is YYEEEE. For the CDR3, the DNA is TGTGCCAGCAGCCGTCTACTAGCGGCAATCCAAGAGACCCAGTACTTC. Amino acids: CASSRLLAAIQETQYF. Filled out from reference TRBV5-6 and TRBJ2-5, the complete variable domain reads DAGVTQSPTHLIKTRGQQVTLRCSPKSGHDTVSWYQQALGQGPQFIFQYYEEEERQRGNFPDRFSGHQFPNYSSELNVNALLLGDSALYLCASSRLLAAIQETQYFGPGTRLLVL.

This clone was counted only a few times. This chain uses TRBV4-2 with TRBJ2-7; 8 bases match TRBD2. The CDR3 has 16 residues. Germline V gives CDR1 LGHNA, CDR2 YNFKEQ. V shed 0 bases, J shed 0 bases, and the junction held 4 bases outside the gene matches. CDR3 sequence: CASSQEVAGSSYEQYF. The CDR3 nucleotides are TGTGCCAGCAGCCAAGAGGTAGCGGGAAGCTCCTACGAGCAGTACTTC.

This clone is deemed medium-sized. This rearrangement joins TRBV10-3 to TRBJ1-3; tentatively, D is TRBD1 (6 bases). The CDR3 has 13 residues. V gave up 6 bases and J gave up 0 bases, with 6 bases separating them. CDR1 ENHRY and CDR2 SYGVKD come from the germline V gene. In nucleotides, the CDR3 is TGTGCCATCAGGGACAGCTCTGGAAACACCATATATTTT. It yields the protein CAIRDSSGNTIYF.